The entry that follows covers one TCR beta chain sequence. The entry originates in a study of blood T cell repertoires in COVID-19. Study context: Samples taken during acute and convalescent COVID-19 were collected in the United States, Italy and Spain. T cells, B-cell-depleted T cells, or PBMCs supplied cDNA or gDNA.

The CDR3 length is 13 residues. V gave up 5 bases and J gave up 7 bases, with 12 bases separating them. Germline CDR1 is PRHDT and CDR2 is FYEKMQ (reference sequence). Authors' data handling: Nucleated cell counts were estimated from reference gene primer amplification. Assay used: immunoSEQ multiplex PCR; TCRdb lists only in-frame clones, some missing. The V and J calls and clone size are taken from that table; D and trimming were inferred from the DNA. The data contain around 150,000 clones, roughly 79% of them singletons. The material sequenced was peripheral blood. The chain has TRBV13 and TRBJ2-1; a possible D gene is TRBD1 (5 bases). The TCR comes from a woman aged 80 or over with acute or convalescent COVID-19. The CDR3 coding sequence is TGTGCCAGCAGCGCAGACAGTAAGAATGAGCAGTTCTTC. This encodes CASSADSKNEQFF.